One sample yielded the 11 T cell receptor beta chains listed below, sequenced in a study of T cells after posttransplantation cyclophosphamide. Busulfan-fludarabine conditioning, marrow transplant, and cyclophosphamide on days +3 and +4 were administered. Profiled with immunoSEQ multiplex PCR; TCRdb holds only in-frame clones, not every one. The specimen has about 7,500 clones, none found just once. Sequences were derived from PBMCs, sampled 94 days after allogeneic stem cell transplant with posttransplant cyclophosphamide. Receptor source: a female patient aged 55-70 years who received an allogeneic stem cell transplant from an unrelated donor, was CMV-positive, and had acute GVHD only. Among the T cells, some may be from the graft donor.

This clone was observed at least ten times. The chain is built from TRBV7-6 and TRBJ2-2; TRBD2 matches at 14 bases. The CDR3 length is 19 residues. The V segment lost 0 bases and the J segment 6 bases; nucleotides outside the gene matches: 9. Germline loops: CDR1 SGHVS, CDR2 FNYEAQ. DNA of the CDR3: TGTGCCAGCAGCTTAGCTCGCCACGGGACTAGCGGGAGTTCCGGGGAGCTGTTTTTT. Its translation is CASSLARHGTSGSSGELFF. The variable domain in full, completed from reference TRBV7-6 and TRBJ2-2, reads GAGVSQSPRYKVTKRGQDVALRCDPISGHVSLYWYRQALGQGPEFLTYFNYEAQQDKSGLPNDRFSAERPEGSISTLTIQRTEQRDSAMYRCASSLARHGTSGSSGELFFGEGSRLTVL.

This clone was detected many times. The rearrangement links TRBV6-4 to TRBJ2-1; D gene unclear. CDR3 length: 13 residues. Between the trimmed V and J ends, which lost 5 bases and 3 bases, there was a span of 8 bases. Germline values: CDR1 MRHNA, CDR2 SNTAGT. In DNA, the CDR3 is TGTGCCAGCAGTATCACCGGCTACAATGAGCAGTTCTTC. Translation: CASSITGYNEQFF.

This clone was seen at least ten times. The genes are TRBV7-2 and TRBJ2-1, with D tentatively TRBD2 (7 bases). V was trimmed by 3 bases and J by 4 bases, leaving 13 bases between them. The CDR3 covers 15 residues. Germline V gene data show CDR1 as SGHTA and CDR2 as FQGNSA. The CDR3 region has the DNA TGTGCCAGCAGCTTTCGCGGGGGCCCGTACAATGAGCAGTTCTTC. Translation gives CASSFRGGPYNEQFF.

This clone was found many times. The chain carries TRBV6-5 and TRBJ1-1; the D gene is possibly TRBD1 (5 bases). CDR1 and CDR2 from the germline V gene are MNHEY and SVGAGI. The ends were cut back, 7 bases at V and 5 bases at J, with 14 bases in the middle. CDR3 size: 13 residues. DNA for the CDR3: TGTGCCAGCACAAAGGGGAGTCCGACTGAAGCTTTCTTT. Translated, it gives CASTKGSPTEAFF.

This clone was recorded many times. The CDR3 bases are TGCGCCAGCAGCGTTGGCACAGTAGGGGATACGCAGTATTTT. Translating gives CASSVGTVGDTQYF. This chain joins TRBV5-1 and TRBJ2-3; no clear D gene. V lost 4 bases, J lost 6 bases, and 15 bases lay in between. CDR1 and CDR2 (germline): SGHRS, YFSETQ. This CDR3 is built from 14 residues.

This clone was recorded at least ten times. The chain joins TRBV7-6 to TRBJ1-1; no firm D call. Trimming removed 3 bases at V and 5 bases at J, with 16 bases between. Germline V gives CDR1 SGHVS, CDR2 FNYEAQ. The CDR3 spans 15 residues. The CDR3 DNA follows: TGTGCCAGCAGCTTGGTGACAAGTGCGGGGACTGAAGCTTTCTTT. It codes for CASSLVTSAGTEAFF.

This clone was observed many times. The chain links TRBV5-1 to TRBJ1-2, with D unclear. CDR1 and CDR2 (germline): SGHRS, YFSETQ. V lost 4 bases and J lost 0, with 10 bases in between. This CDR3 spans 14 amino acids. The CDR3 DNA sequence: TGCGCCAGCAGCCTCCCAACTACTAACTATGGCTACACCTTC. This codes for CASSLPTTNYGYTF.

At least ten counts were recorded for this clone. The chain employs TRBV5-1 and TRBJ2-7; unclear D gene. From germline, CDR1 is SGHRS and CDR2 YFSETQ. The CDR3 consists of 14 residues. The V end lost 0 bases, the J end lost 2 bases, and 9 bases lay between the germline ends. The CDR3 DNA follows: TGCGCCAGCAGCTTGGAAGCGCTTACCTACGAGCAGTACTTC. As protein: CASSLEALTYEQYF.

This clone has ten or more counts. The chain employs TRBV27 and TRBJ2-1; TRBD2 matches 12 bases. Germline CDR1 and CDR2: MNHEY and SMNVEV (reference sequence). CDR3 size: 19 residues. Trimming took 5 bases from V and 7 from J; bases not matched to a gene: 18. For the CDR3, the DNA is TGTGCCAGCAGTACCACTGGCCTAGCGGGGGGGAAACCTAATAATGAGCAGTTCTTC. This gives the protein CASSTTGLAGGKPNNEQFF.

The table lists this clone with many counts. The V call is TRBV18, the J call TRBJ1-5; 8 positions agree with TRBD1. The CDR3 spans 16 residues. With 4 bases clipped from V and 2 bases from J, the junction kept 7 bases outside the gene matches. Germline values: CDR1 KGHSH, CDR2 LQKENI. The CDR3 loop reads CASSLRGQGGNQPQHF. CDR3 DNA: TGTGCCAGCTCACTTAGAGGACAGGGAGGCAATCAGCCCCAGCATTTT.

This clone was detected ten times or more. This rearrangement joins TRBV6-2 or TRBV6-3 to TRBJ2-2; 11 nucleotides align to TRBD2. This CDR3 comprises 18 residues. The germline V gene has CDR1 MNHEY and CDR2 SVGEGT. V gave up 2 bases and J gave up 4 bases; unmatched junction bases: 9. This CDR3 is CASSYPGIAGGVTGELFF. In DNA, the CDR3 is TGTGCCAGCAGTTACCCCGGAATAGCGGGGGGGGTCACCGGGGAGCTGTTTTTT.